One sample yielded the 22 T cell receptor beta chains listed below, sequenced in a study of CD8 T cells in Susac syndrome. RNA was extracted with the RNeasy kit, and a quantity of roughly 0.45 to 1 ug was reverse transcribed using random hexamers. MiXCR, run by TCRdb on the immunoSEQ multiplex PCR reads, gives a single entry per CDR3 protein. This sample carries some 57,000 distinct CDR3 sequences, over 85% of them seen once, and the ten largest clones take 0.15% to 0.2%. Sequencing was performed on CD8+ T cells from PBMCs. All receptors derive from a human donor in good health.

The chain links TRBV29-1 to TRBJ1-2; D call uncertain. CDR3 size: 13 residues. The germline gives CDR1 SQVTM, CDR2 ANQGSEA. Trimming cost V 3 bases and J 2 bases, with 10 bases left between them. CDR3 region: CSVDEEANYGYTF. CDR3 sequence (DNA): TGCAGCGTTGACGAGGAAGCCAACTATGGCTACACCTTC.

The genes are TRBV2 and TRBJ2-7, with TRBD1 as a possible D gene (6 bases). The CDR3 totals 14 residues. Trimming left V 1 base short and J 3 bases short, with 10 bases between. In germline, CDR1 is SNHLY, CDR2 FYNNEI. The CDR3 DNA reads TGTGCCAGCAGTGAAGGGACAGACTACTACGAGCAGTACTTC. Translating gives CASSEGTDYYEQYF.

The chain combines TRBV29-1 with TRBJ2-2, with no clear D. CDR1 and CDR2 from the germline V gene are SQVTM and ANQGSEA. The V end was cut by 4 bases, the J end by 1 base, with 4 bases between. The CDR3 runs 12 residues. The CDR3, as DNA: TGCAGCGTTGCTGAGAACACCGGGGAGCTGTTTTTT. Translating gives CSVAENTGELFF.

The chain has TRBV7-6 and TRBJ1-5, with D hard to call. Trimming cost V 1 base and J 4 bases, with 11 bases left between them. Germline CDR1 is SGHVS and CDR2 is FNYEAQ. This CDR3 comprises 15 residues. Here the CDR3 DNA reads TGTGCCAGCAGCTTAGGGCGGGGTTGGAATCAGCCCCAGCATTTT. Its protein is CASSLGRGWNQPQHF.

This clonotype appeared a single time. V usage is TRBV7-8 and J usage is TRBJ2-7; a weak D match, TRBD1 (6 bases). V was pared by 5 bases and J by 0 bases, with 14 bases between. This CDR3 contains 15 residues. Germline CDR1 reads SGHVS; CDR2 reads FQNEAQ. The CDR3 region is CASSVGTSSSYEQYF. CDR3 bases: TGTGCCAGCAGCGTAGGGACATCGAGCTCCTACGAGCAGTACTTC.

The V call is TRBV5-4, the J call TRBJ2-1; 10 nucleotides agree with TRBD2. V lost 5 bases, J lost 8 bases, and 7 bases stayed unmatched. There are 14 residues in the CDR3. Germline CDR1 SGHNT, CDR2 YYREEE (reference sequence). CDR3 sequence reads: CASRERGGLDEQFF. The CDR3 DNA follows: TGTGCCAGCAGGGAGCGGGGGGGCTTAGATGAGCAGTTCTTC. The entire variable domain, with the rest obtained from reference TRBV5-4 and TRBJ2-1, is as follows: ETGVTQSPTHLIKTRGQQVTLRCSSQSGHNTVSWYQQALGQGPQFIFQYYREEENGRGNFPPRFSGLQFPNYSSELNVNALELDDSALYLCASRERGGLDEQFFGPGTRLTVL.

This chain joins TRBV19 and TRBJ1-1, with unresolved D. Trimming removed 6 bases at V and 3 bases at J, with 20 bases between. This CDR3 region has 16 residues. CDR1 and CDR2 (germline): LNHDA, SQIVND (reference sequence). CDR3 sequence: CASRRSWTSGDTEAFF. As DNA, the CDR3 is TGTGCCAGTAGACGATCTTGGACGTCGGGAGACACTGAAGCTTTCTTT. Looking up the rest from reference TRBV19 and TRBJ1-1 gives the full variable domain: DGGITQSPKYLFRKEGQNVTLSCEQNLNHDAMYWYRQDPGQGLRLIYYSQIVNDFQKGDIAEGYSVSREKKESFPLTVTSAQKNPTAFYLCASRRSWTSGDTEAFFGQGTRLTVV.

The chain uses TRBV4-1 and TRBJ1-4, with D unresolved. The germline CDR1 and CDR2 sequences are MGHRA and YSYEKL. With 1 base removed from V and 0 bases from J, the gap between germline ends came to 9 bases. CDR3 length equals 16 residues. The CDR3 reads CASSQVEYATNEKLFF. CDR3 coding DNA: TGCGCCAGCAGCCAAGTCGAATATGCAACTAATGAAAAACTGTTTTTT.

Of note for this clonotype: At one boundary the junction diverges from the germline segment, which might be a read error. This rearrangement joins TRBV25-1 to TRBJ2-3, with TRBD2 identical over 10 bases. The CDR3 consists of 15 residues. Looked up from germline, CDR1 is MGHDK and CDR2 is SYGVNS. CDR3 protein: CASTTSGARTDTQCF. In DNA, the CDR3 is TGTGCCAGCACTACTAGCGGGGCACGCACAGATACGCAGTGTTTT.

The chain is built from TRBV4-1 and TRBJ1-2, with D perhaps TRBD1 (6 bases). Trimming left V 6 bases short and J 0 bases short, with 17 bases between. The CDR3 is 16 residues long. Per the germline V gene, CDR1 is MGHRA and CDR2 is YSYEKL. The CDR3 reads CASRGDRSPTNYGYTF. The CDR3 DNA follows: TGCGCCAGCAGGGGAGACAGGTCTCCTACTAACTATGGCTACACCTTC.

V usage is TRBV18 and J usage is TRBJ2-1, with TRBD1 matching 7 bases. With V trimmed by 4 bases and J by 0 bases, 6 bases remained unmatched. In germline, CDR1 is KGHSH, CDR2 LQKENI. The CDR3 contains 16 residues. CDR3 sequence reads: CASSQSTGSSYNEQFF. CDR3 bases: TGTGCCAGCTCACAATCGACAGGGAGCTCCTACAATGAGCAGTTCTTC.

The sample holds a few counts of this clonotype. The J gene is TRBJ2-7, the V gene TRBV7-9, with a possible D match to TRBD2 (5 bases). Trimming shortened V by 5 bases and J by 1 base, and 6 bases separated the two germline ends. The CDR3 runs 12 residues. CDR1 and CDR2 from the germline V gene are SEHNR and FQNEAQ (reference sequence). The DNA of the CDR3 is TGTGCCAGCAGCGGACTTTCCTACGAGCAGTACTTC. This codes for CASSGLSYEQYF.

The chain joins TRBV4-2 to TRBJ1-1; tentative D call: TRBD1 (6 bases). V was clipped by 0 bases and J by 4 bases, with 15 bases between them. This CDR3 contains 16 residues. The germline gives CDR1 LGHNA, CDR2 YNFKEQ. The CDR3 DNA sequence: TGTGCCAGCAGCCAAGATGACAGGTCTGAACGCACTGAAGCTTTCTTT. Translation gives CASSQDDRSERTEAFF.

The CDR3 spells CSVEQQGGTEAFF. The CDR3 DNA is TGCAGCGTTGAACAACAGGGGGGCACTGAAGCTTTCTTT. The chain couples TRBV29-1 to TRBJ1-1; 8 positions match TRBD1. The CDR3 has 13 amino acids. The germline V gene has CDR1 SQVTM and CDR2 ANQGSEA. J gave up 4 bases and V 2 bases, and 3 bases lay outside the gene matches.

J is TRBJ1-1 and V is TRBV19; weak D call: TRBD1 (5 bases). The CDR3 is 16 residues long. Germline assignment: CDR1 LNHDA and CDR2 SQIVND (reference sequence). V dropped 7 bases and J dropped 0 bases, with 18 bases sitting between them. CDR3 region: CASTPIRATVNTEAFF. The DNA of the CDR3 is TGTGCCAGTACCCCTATTCGGGCGACAGTGAACACTGAAGCTTTCTTT. Using reference TRBV19 and TRBJ1-1 for the parts outside the CDR3, the full variable domain is DGGITQSPKYLFRKEGQNVTLSCEQNLNHDAMYWYRQDPGQGLRLIYYSQIVNDFQKGDIAEGYSVSREKKESFPLTVTSAQKNPTAFYLCASTPIRATVNTEAFFGQGTRLTVV.

The V gene is TRBV6-2 or TRBV6-3, the J gene TRBJ2-1, with TRBD1 as a possible D gene (6 bases). The CDR3 spans 15 residues. Germline CDR1 reads MNHEY; CDR2 reads SVGEGT. V lost 7 bases and J 1 base, leaving 14 bases between the germline ends. The CDR3 region has the DNA TGTGCCAGCACCCCCCGCCAGGGGTCCTACAATGAGCAGTTCTTC. Its translation is CASTPRQGSYNEQFF.

The V call is TRBV7-9, the J call TRBJ2-7; TRBD1 is a possible D gene (6 bases). The CDR3 contains 16 residues. Germline V CDR1 and CDR2: SEHNR, FQNEAQ (reference sequence). The germline V and J ends were trimmed by 5 bases and 2 bases, with 19 bases remaining between them. Here the CDR3 DNA reads TGTGCCAGCAGCCCCATGAATCAGGGGACGACCTACGAGCAGTACTTC. Translated: CASSPMNQGTTYEQYF.

V is TRBV9 and J is TRBJ2-7; D is possibly TRBD2 (6 bases). Deletions cut 2 bases from V and 2 bases from J, with 14 bases between. This CDR3 contains 15 residues. The germline V gene has CDR1 SGDLS and CDR2 YYNGEE. This CDR3 reads CASSVGGASTYEQYF. DNA of the CDR3: TGTGCCAGCAGCGTCGGAGGGGCTTCCACCTACGAGCAGTACTTC.

There are a few counts of this clonotype. The chain recombines TRBV12-5 with TRBJ2-7, with 9 positions matching TRBD1. This CDR3 is built from 14 residues. Trimming removed 2 bases from V and 3 bases from J; junction bases left unmatched: 2. From germline, CDR1 is LGHNT and CDR2 FRNRAP. CDR3 DNA: TGTGCTAGTGGTTTGACGGACAGGGGCTACGAGCAGTACTTC. Residues: CASGLTDRGYEQYF.

This chain joins TRBV6-1 and TRBJ1-5; D is perhaps TRBD1 (5 bases). V gave up 7 bases and J gave up 4 bases, with 17 bases separating them. The length of the CDR3 is 15 residues. CDR1 is MNHNS and CDR2 is SASEGT in the germline V gene. CDR3 in DNA: TGTGCCAGCAAACGCCCCGGGACCGGTAATCAGCCCCAGCATTTT. Its protein is CASKRPGTGNQPQHF.

Only one count was recorded for this clonotype. The J gene is TRBJ2-7, the V gene TRBV4-1; 7 bases line up with TRBD2. This CDR3 has 19 amino acids. Germline CDR1 MGHRA, CDR2 YSYEKL. V dropped 0 bases and J dropped 3; count of bases not matched to a gene: 17. The CDR3 is CASSQEGSLAGEFFYEQYF. Here the CDR3 DNA reads TGCGCCAGCAGCCAAGAAGGGTCTCTGGCGGGAGAGTTCTTCTACGAGCAGTACTTC.

In nucleotides, the CDR3 is TGTGCCAGCCGCGGCGTTATTCCAGATACGCAGTATTTT. Translation gives CASRGVIPDTQYF. The chain is built from TRBV4-2 and TRBJ2-3; no reliable D call. V lost 8 bases, J lost 4 bases, and 13 bases lay in between. CDR1 and CDR2 (germline): LGHNA, YNFKEQ. CDR3 length equals 13 residues.